Sequencing of this T cell receptor (beta chain) was carried out in a study of beta chain features in type 1 diabetes. The study, taken as a whole, reports: A closer apparent resemblance between naive, central memory and Treg TCRB repertoires was seen in patients than in healthy donors.

Of the isolated RNA, all was reverse transcribed, and so the sequenced material was expressed TCRB transcripts. Method: immunoSEQ multiplex PCR; TCRdb's copy keeps in-frame clones and lacks some. The sample contains around 340,000 clones, 8% of which appear only once. In regard to this clone: The antigen is not known.

Sequencing used central memory CD4+ T cells from blood. The TCR was taken from a woman younger than 30 in good health.

CDR3 loop: CASSQGLAGDGYEQYF. The CDR3 nucleotides read TGTGCCAGCAGTCAGGGACTAGCGGGAGATGGCTACGAGCAGTACTTC. The genes are TRBV6-6 and TRBJ2-7; 14 bases line up with TRBD2. The CDR3 runs 16 residues. In germline, CDR1 is MNHNY, CDR2 SVGAGI (reference sequence). Losses at the gene ends were 5 bases for V and 3 bases for J; bases not matched to a gene: 6.